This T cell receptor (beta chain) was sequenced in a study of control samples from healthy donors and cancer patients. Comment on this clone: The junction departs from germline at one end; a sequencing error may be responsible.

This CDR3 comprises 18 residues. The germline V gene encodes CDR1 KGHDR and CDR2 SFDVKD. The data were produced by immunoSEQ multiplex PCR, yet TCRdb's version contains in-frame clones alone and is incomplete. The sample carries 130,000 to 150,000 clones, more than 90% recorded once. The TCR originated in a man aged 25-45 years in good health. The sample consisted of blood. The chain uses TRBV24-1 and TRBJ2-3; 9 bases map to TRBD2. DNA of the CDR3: TGTGCCCCCAGTGATGGGCGGGGGGGGCGGGGGGGAACAGATACGCAGTATTTT. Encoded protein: CAPSDGRGGRGGTDTQYF.